The 7 T cell receptor beta chains given below trace back to one sample, sequenced in a study of T cell clonotyping in hematopoietic cell transplantation. Libraries were prepared by immunoSEQ multiplex PCR; TCRdb keeps only in-frame clonotypes and omits some of them. Among roughly 12,000 clones, approximately 68% were seen once, and the ten largest hold roughly 14%. The input for sequencing was peripheral blood mononuclear cells, taken 180 days after allogeneic stem cell transplant. These receptors were obtained from a male patient aged 55 to 69 who had an allogeneic stem cell transplant from an unrelated donor, so the T cells may come from the graft donor. Some clones in this sample may be carry-over from other donors' samples.

V gene TRBV11-3 combines with J gene TRBJ2-2; tentatively, D is TRBD2 (6 bases). The germline gives CDR1 SGHNT, CDR2 YENEEA. This CDR3 has 16 residues. The V gene lost 5 bases and the J gene lost 3 bases, with 16 bases spanning the gap. The DNA for the CDR3 is TGTGCCAGCAGCCCGGGACTCCCGAGGGACACCGGGGAGCTGTTTTTT. Translating gives CASSPGLPRDTGELFF.

This chain links TRBV6-5 with TRBJ2-7; 7 bases match TRBD1. The CDR3 runs to 14 residues. Germline V gene lookup returns CDR1 MNHEY and CDR2 SVGAGI. V was pared by 2 bases and J by 0 bases, with 1 base of the junction left unmatched. In nucleotides, the CDR3 is TGTGCCAGCAGTTACCGGGACAGCTCCTACGAGCAGTACTTC. Residues: CASSYRDSSYEQYF.

The genes are TRBV6-4 and TRBJ2-1; D unclear. The germline gives CDR1 MRHNA, CDR2 SNTAGT. This CDR3 comprises 15 residues. V dropped 6 bases and J dropped 4 bases, with 16 bases sitting between them. The CDR3 DNA follows: TGTGCCAGCAGCCTCACGGACCGAGCTTACAATGAGCAGTTCTTC. It encodes CASSLTDRAYNEQFF.

A few counts support this clone. This chain uses TRBV7-8 with TRBJ2-2; unclear D gene. Looked up from germline, CDR1 is SGHVS and CDR2 is FQNEAQ. V was clipped by 3 bases and J by 6 bases, with 8 bases between them. The CDR3 is 13 residues long. In nucleotides, the CDR3 is TGTGCCAGCAGCTTTGGATCCTCCGGGGAGCTGTTTTTT. This codes for CASSFGSSGELFF. The full variable domain, with the rest looked up from reference TRBV7-8 and TRBJ2-2, is GAGVSQSPRYKVAKRGQDVALRCDPISGHVSLFWYQQALGQGPEFLTYFQNEAQLDKSGLPSDRFFAERPEGSVSTLKIQRTQQEDSAVYLCASSFGSSGELFFGEGSRLTVL.

V gene TRBV6-7 combines with J gene TRBJ1-1; tentatively, D is TRBD1 (6 bases). TRBV6-7 is annotated as an ORF whose role is uncertain. V lost 7 bases and J 1 base, leaving 10 bases between the germline ends. This CDR3 is 13 amino acids long. The CDR3 loop reads CASTTTGNTEAFF. The CDR3 DNA reads TGTGCCAGCACCACGACAGGGAACACTGAAGCTTTCTTT.

The chain's CDR3 is CAWSQSGERGQNTF. The CDR3 DNA is TGTGCCTGGAGTCAATCTGGGGAACGGGGACAGAACACCTTC. J is TRBJ1-2 and V is TRBV30; 7 bases line up with TRBD1. Germline lookup yields CDR1 GTSNPN and CDR2 SVGIG (reference sequence). V lost 2 bases, J lost 12 bases, and 15 bases stayed unmatched. The CDR3 is 14 residues long.

This clone has a handful of counts. This chain links TRBV6-5 with TRBJ1-2, with 10 bases matching TRBD1. The CDR3 is made up of 13 amino acids. V gave up 6 bases and J gave up 4 bases; unmatched junction bases: 2. CDR1 and CDR2 (germline): MNHEY, SVGAGI. CDR3 in amino acids: CASSRTGGYGYTF. DNA for the CDR3: TGTGCCAGCAGCCGGACAGGGGGCTATGGCTACACCTTC.